Listed here is a single T cell receptor beta chain. Its matching antigen is unknown. The PCR had 60 Vbeta and 13 Jbeta primers. Measured with immunoSEQ multiplex PCR; TCRdb has only the in-frame clones, and not every one. The sample includes under 200,000 clones, around 82% of them seen just once. The CDR3 contains 13 residues. Germline CDR1 MNHNS, CDR2 SASEGT. The V end lost 1 base, the J end lost 4 bases, and 7 bases lay between the germline ends. This entry belongs to a study of cytomegalovirus exposure and HLA in healthy donors. Across the study: Earlier findings included about 120 million unique TCR beta sequences obtained from approximately 170 million T cells. Findings and limits, study-wide: TRBV6-2, TRBV6-3 and other indistinguishable V segments were excluded. Looking again later, the authors saw that most CMV-associated TCR beta chains seemed HLA-restricted. Most of the TCR beta V segments (in an earlier analysis) were productive either about 87% or about 30% of the time.

This rearrangement joins TRBV6-1 to TRBJ1-1; D might be TRBD1 (6 bases). This clonotype originated in a man in his forties or fifties in good health and CMV-seropositive. Sequenced material: PBMCs. DNA for the CDR3: TGTGCCAGCAGTGAAGTGGGGGCCACTGAAGCTTTCTTT. It encodes CASSEVGATEAFF.